This is a list of T cell receptor beta chains from one sample in a study of identical twins. Via MiXCR, TCRdb re-called the 5' RACE reads, giving one row per CDR3 protein. This table holds about 340,000 distinct CDR3 sequences, roughly 9% found once. Sequenced input: naive T cells sorted from blood. Every receptor here comes from a woman in her fifties or sixties in good health. Both conserved end residues are part of each CDR3. The D gene is left open where the match is weak. Part of the rows lack a size; the others show once, few, many or a class for expanded clones.

V	size	J	D	DNA	CDR3
TRBV10-3	-	TRBJ2-3	TRBD2	TGTGCCATCAGTGACTCTAGCGGGGGAAGCACAGATACGCAGTATTTT	CAISDSSGGSTDTQYF
TRBV24-1	-	TRBJ2-3	TRBD2	TGTGCCACCAGTGATCTCGGACTAGCGGGAGGTCCTACGCAGTATTTT	CATSDLGLAGGPTQYF
TRBV5-8	many	TRBJ2-7	TRBD2	TGTGCCAGCAGCCCCGGGACTAGGGGTTTCGAGCAGTACTTC	CASSPGTRGFEQYF
TRBV20-1	many	TRBJ2-3	TRBD2	TGCAGTGCTCCTGGACTAGCGGGAAGGTCAGATACGCAGTATTTT	CSAPGLAGRSDTQYF
TRBV12-3/TRBV12-4	few	TRBJ2-7	-	TGTGCCAGCAGTTTAGACATCCCTCCCTACGAGCAGTACTTC	CASSLDIPPYEQYF
TRBV5-1	many	TRBJ2-6	TRBD1	TGCGCCAGCAGCTTGTTTAAGGGACAGGGGGCCGAGGTCGGGGCCAACGTCCTGACTTTC	CASSLFKGQGAEVGANVLTF
TRBV6-2/TRBV6-3	many	TRBJ2-2	-	TGTGCCAGCAGTTACTCGAACACCTACACCGGGGAGCTGTTTTTT	CASSYSNTYTGELFF
TRBV14	-	TRBJ2-1	TRBD1	TGTGCCAGCAGCCAGGTCCAGGGGGCCGGTGAGCAGTTCTTC	CASSQVQGAGEQFF
TRBV12-3/TRBV12-4	-	TRBJ1-1	-	TGTGCCAGCAGCCCGACCCCTGTTCTGAACACTGAAGCTTTCTTT	CASSPTPVLNTEAFF
TRBV12-3/TRBV12-4	few	TRBJ1-6	TRBD1	TGTGCCAGCAGCCAAAGACAGGGTGGAGGTTCACCCCTCCACTTT	CASSQRQGGGSPLHF
TRBV4-2	few	TRBJ2-3	-	TGTGCCAGCAGCCCATACGCGGGCGGATCAGGCACAGATACGCAGTATTTT	CASSPYAGGSGTDTQYF
TRBV24-1	few	TRBJ2-3	TRBD1	TGTGCCACCAGTGATTGGTGGGGGACAGATAGCACAGATACGCAGTATTTT	CATSDWWGTDSTDTQYF
TRBV5-1	few	TRBJ2-1	-	TGCGCCAGCAGCTTGGGAGAGCCCCCGCAGTTCTTC	CASSLGEPPQFF
TRBV4-2	few	TRBJ2-7	TRBD2	TGTGCCAGCAGCCAAGATGGAGCGGGAGGTCACTTCTACGAGCAGTACTTC	CASSQDGAGGHFYEQYF
TRBV7-9	many	TRBJ2-7	-	TGTGCCAGCAGCTTAGGGACAACCTACGAGCAGTACTTC	CASSLGTTYEQYF
TRBV27	-	TRBJ1-4	-	TGTGCCAGCAGTTTATCGGCGACCTCATGGGGTGAAAAACTGTTTTTT	CASSLSATSWGEKLFF
TRBV12-5	few	TRBJ2-2	-	TGTGCTAGTGGACCAGTAGGGGGAGGCGCCGGGGAGCTGTTTTTT	CASGPVGGGAGELFF
TRBV6-5	few	TRBJ2-1	TRBD2	TGTGCCAGCAGTTACTCCCCGAGGCTAGCGGGAGGGTTTGGGTACAATGAGCAGTTCTTC	CASSYSPRLAGGFGYNEQFF
TRBV28	-	TRBJ2-7	-	TGTGCCAGCAGCCCCCTATATGGTGGCGCCTCCTACGAGCAGTACTTC	CASSPLYGGASYEQYF
TRBV10-1	few	TRBJ2-7	-	TGCGCCAGCAGTGAGTCCGGGACGGCTGACGAGCAGTACTTC	CASSESGTADEQYF
TRBV5-1	-	TRBJ2-2	TRBD1	TGCGCCAGCAGAAACAGGGGGCTGAACACCGGGGAGCTGTTTTTT	CASRNRGLNTGELFF
TRBV20-1	few	TRBJ1-1	-	TGCAGTGCCGCTAGACGGGGGGACACTGAAGCTTTCTTT	CSAARRGDTEAFF
TRBV5-6	many	TRBJ2-2	-	TGTGCCAGCAGCCGGGTCAGGACCGGGGAGCTGTTTTTT	CASSRVRTGELFF
TRBV7-9	-	TRBJ2-3	-	TGTGCCAGCACATGGGGCTTAGAGGCAGATACGCAGTATTTT	CASTWGLEADTQYF
TRBV29-1	many	TRBJ2-7	TRBD1	TGCAGCGTTGAAGACTTCGACAGGGGGAAGGACGAGCAGTACTTC	CSVEDFDRGKDEQYF
TRBV6-5	few	TRBJ1-6	-	TGTGCCAGCAGTTACTCGGACCGGTCACCCCTCCACTTT	CASSYSDRSPLHF
TRBV3-1	-	TRBJ2-5	TRBD2	TGTGCCAGCAGCCGAGTAGCGGGAGGTTCAGAGACCCAGTACTTC	CASSRVAGGSETQYF
TRBV30	-	TRBJ2-2	-	TGTGCCTGGAGAGGATATTACAGCACGAACACCGGGGAGCTGTTTTTT	CAWRGYYSTNTGELFF
TRBV24-1	once	TRBJ2-1	-	TGTGCCACCAGTGATGTACAGGCCTCGGGCGATGAGCAGTTCTTC	CATSDVQASGDEQFF